This TCR beta chain was retrieved from a study of cytomegalovirus exposure and HLA in healthy donors. Overall study: From HLA-typed donors, an early data release held some 91 million unique TCRs. Study-wide results and caveats: In a later analysis, at a false discovery rate of 0.05, over 15,000 TCR beta sequences were associated with HLA alleles. There were a few CMV-associated chains whose specificity for CMV antigens was confirmed in vitro.

60 Vbeta and 13 Jbeta primers were used in PCR. Assay used: immunoSEQ multiplex PCR; TCRdb lists only in-frame clones, some missing. Of approximately 190,000 clones in the sample, 81% were seen once. This clone came up a few times. Its antigen remains unidentified. The source is a middle-aged man in good health and CMV-seronegative. The specimen sequenced was PBMCs.

The CDR3, as DNA: TGTGCCAGTAGTATAGGGCCAGGCTATAGCAATCAGCCCCAGCATTTT. Translated, it gives CASSIGPGYSNQPQHF. The J gene is TRBJ1-5, the V gene TRBV19; D is unresolved. The CDR3 is made up of 16 amino acids. V was clipped by 1 base and J by 0 bases, with 10 bases between them. In germline, CDR1 is LNHDA, CDR2 SQIVND (reference sequence).